One T cell receptor (beta chain) is described in this entry. Libraries were prepared by immunoSEQ multiplex PCR; TCRdb keeps only in-frame clonotypes and omits some of them. Among 87,000 or so clones listed, 84% were seen once. Time point here: pretreatment peripheral blood. This record belongs to a study of PD-L1 blockade in urothelial cancer. Study context: About 90% of the 29 patients were males with bladder-origin urothelial cancer. Analyzed time points were 3 weeks (second dose) and 6 weeks after therapy began. Enrolled patients had been treated previously with 0 to 3 chemotherapy regimens.

Germline V lookup: CDR1 WNHNN, CDR2 SYGVQD (reference sequence). V was cut by 6 bases and J by 8 bases, with 16 bases left in between. This CDR3 contains 13 residues. This TCR came from a man in his 60s with urothelial cancer. V is TRBV10-1 and J is TRBJ1-2; D gene unclear. The sequenced sample was PBMCs, obtained around atezolizumab (anti-PD-L1) treatment. The CDR3 nucleotides read TGCGCCAGCAGCCCCGAGGGAGGGCGCGGCTACACCTTC. Translating it yields CASSPEGGRGYTF.